This TCR beta chain derives from a study of T-cell memory formation after mild COVID-19. The CDR3 extends over 14 amino acids. Germline CDR1 is LGHDT and CDR2 is YNNKEL (reference sequence). Trimming left V 0 bases short and J 5 bases short, with 8 bases between. TCRdb reanalysed the 5' RACE reads using MiXCR and keeps one entry per CDR3 protein. The sample includes about 390,000 distinct CDR3 sequences, 16% of them seen just once. This clonotype was detected only a few times. Its target is not known. Study observations and caveats: The main location of contracting CD4+ clones was CM and EM, and that of contracting CD8+ clones was EMRA.

The receptor's source is a man between 18 and 29 years old who had mild COVID-19 (a few samples of this study predate the infection). Cell type and time point are not known. Sequencing was carried out using PBMCs or a T cell subset sorted from them (not recorded which). The J gene is TRBJ1-5, the V gene TRBV3-1; D perhaps matches TRBD1 (5 bases). Here the CDR3 reads CASSQDLGDQPQHF. CDR3 DNA: TGTGCCAGCAGCCAAGATTTGGGGGATCAGCCCCAGCATTTT.